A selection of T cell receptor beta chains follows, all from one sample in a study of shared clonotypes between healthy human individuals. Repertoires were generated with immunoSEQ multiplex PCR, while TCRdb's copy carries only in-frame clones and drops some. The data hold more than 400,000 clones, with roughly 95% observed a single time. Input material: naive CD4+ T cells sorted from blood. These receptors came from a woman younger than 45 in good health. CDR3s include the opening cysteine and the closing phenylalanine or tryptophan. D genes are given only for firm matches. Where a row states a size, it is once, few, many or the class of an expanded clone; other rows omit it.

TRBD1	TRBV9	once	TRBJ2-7	CASSGLRDRGLGEQYF	TGTGCCAGCAGCGGACTCCGGGACAGGGGTTTGGGCGAGCAGTACTTC
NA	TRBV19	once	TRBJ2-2	CASSPDYDLRAGELFF	TGTGCCAGTAGTCCAGACTACGATCTGAGGGCCGGGGAGCTGTTTTTT
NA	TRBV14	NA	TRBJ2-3	CASSQDWGQTDTQYF	TGTGCCAGCAGCCAAGATTGGGGACAAACAGATACGCAGTATTTT
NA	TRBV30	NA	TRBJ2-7	CAWNRDSLYEQYF	TGTGCCTGGAACAGGGACTCGCTCTACGAGCAGTACTTC
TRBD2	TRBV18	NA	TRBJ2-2	CASSPTSGVTGELFF	TGTGCCAGCTCACCCACTAGCGGGGTCACCGGGGAGCTGTTTTTT
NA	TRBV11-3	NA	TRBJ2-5	CASSGGQTETQYF	TGTGCCAGCAGCGGGGGGCAGACCGAGACCCAGTACTTC
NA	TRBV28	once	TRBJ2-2	CASRPRTGELFF	TGTGCCAGCAGACCTCGGACCGGGGAGCTGTTTTTT
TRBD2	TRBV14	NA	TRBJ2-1	CASSQFLGTGGGDEQFF	TGTGCCAGCAGCCAATTTCTCGGGACCGGGGGAGGGGATGAGCAGTTCTTC
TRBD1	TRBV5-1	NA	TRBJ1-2	CASPLQGRALWYGYTF	TGCGCCAGCCCCCTACAGGGGAGGGCTTTATGGTATGGCTACACCTTC
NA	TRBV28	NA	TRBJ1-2	CASSFGKTGYTF	TGTGCCAGCAGTTTCGGCAAGACCGGCTACACCTTC
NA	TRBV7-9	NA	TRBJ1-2	CASSLGFTVDYGYTF	TGTGCCAGCAGCTTAGGGTTCACCGTGGACTATGGCTACACCTTC
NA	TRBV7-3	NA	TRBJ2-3	CASSLIGGTTDTQYF	TGTGCCAGCAGCTTAATCGGCGGGACCACAGATACGCAGTATTTT
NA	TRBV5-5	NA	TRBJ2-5	CASSRGQTYQETQYF	TGTGCCAGCAGCCGCGGACAGACGTACCAAGAGACCCAGTACTTC
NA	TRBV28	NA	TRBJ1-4	CASSFLQLNEKLFF	TGTGCCAGCAGTTTTCTCCAGCTTAATGAAAAACTGTTTTTT
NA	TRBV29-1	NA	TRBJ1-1	CSHRGNTEAFF	TGCAGCCATCGGGGGAACACTGAAGCTTTCTTT
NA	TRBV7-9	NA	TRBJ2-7	CASSLAGLSSYEQYF	TGTGCCAGCAGCTTAGCGGGCCTAAGCTCCTACGAGCAGTACTTC
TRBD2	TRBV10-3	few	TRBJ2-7	CAVGTTVVYEQYF	TGTGCCGTCGGGACTACCGTGGTCTACGAGCAGTACTTC
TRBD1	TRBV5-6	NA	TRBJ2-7	CASSLQGVSYEQYF	TGTGCCAGCAGCTTGCAGGGGGTCTCCTACGAGCAGTACTTC
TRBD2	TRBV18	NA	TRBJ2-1	CASSPMGLAAYNEQFF	TGTGCCAGCTCACCCATGGGACTAGCGGCCTACAATGAGCAGTTCTTC
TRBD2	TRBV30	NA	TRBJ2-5	CAWSVSPGIAGAGTQYF	TGTGCCTGGAGTGTAAGCCCTGGGATAGCGGGAGCAGGGACCCAGTACTTC
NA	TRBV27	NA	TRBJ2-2	CASSLSRQPTGELFF	TGTGCCAGCAGTTTATCGCGACAACCCACCGGGGAGCTGTTTTTT
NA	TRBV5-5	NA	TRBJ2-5	CASQRGDRDTRVTQYF	TGTGCTTCCCAGCGGGGGGACAGGGACACCCGAGTGACCCAGTACTTC
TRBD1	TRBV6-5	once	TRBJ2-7	CASSPDRGYYEQYF	TGTGCCAGCAGTCCGGACAGGGGGTACTACGAGCAGTACTTC
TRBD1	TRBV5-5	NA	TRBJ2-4	CASSLWDREVKNIQYF	TGTGCCAGCAGCTTGTGGGACAGGGAAGTCAAAAACATTCAGTACTTC
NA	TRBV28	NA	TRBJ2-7	CASSFLVYEQYF	TGTGCCAGCAGTTTCTTGGTTTACGAGCAGTACTTC
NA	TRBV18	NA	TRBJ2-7	CASSPPGEPYEQYF	TGTGCCAGCTCACCCCCTGGGGAGCCCTACGAGCAGTACTTC
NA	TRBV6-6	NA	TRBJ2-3	CASKPTHSTDTQYF	TGTGCCAGCAAACCGACCCACTCCACAGATACGCAGTATTTT
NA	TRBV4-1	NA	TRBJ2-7	CASSQTTLREGEQYF	TGCGCCAGCAGCCAGACCACCTTACGTGAGGGCGAGCAGTACTTC
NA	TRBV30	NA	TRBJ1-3	CAWSPGHSGNTIYF	TGTGCCTGGAGTCCGGGACACTCTGGAAACACCATATATTTT
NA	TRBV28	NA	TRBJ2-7	CASLNRRGSYEQYF	TGTGCCAGCCTAAATCGACGGGGCTCCTACGAGCAGTACTTC
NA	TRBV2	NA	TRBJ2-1	CASIATSSYNEQFF	TGTGCCAGCATAGCGACTAGCTCCTACAATGAGCAGTTCTTC
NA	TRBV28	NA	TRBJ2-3	CASSFLGTRGTDTQYF	TGTGCCAGCAGTTTCTTGGGGACACGGGGCACAGATACGCAGTATTTT
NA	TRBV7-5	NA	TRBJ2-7	CASILGPGQYF	TGTGCCAGCATCCTGGGCCCGGGGCAGTACTTC
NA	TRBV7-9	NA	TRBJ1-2	CASSSPLGQRSNYGYTF	TGTGCCAGCAGCTCCCCTCTAGGACAGCGAAGTAACTATGGCTACACCTTC
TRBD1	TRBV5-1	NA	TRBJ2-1	CASSPEQGTLYNEQFF	TGCGCCAGCAGCCCAGAACAGGGGACCCTTTACAATGAGCAGTTCTTC
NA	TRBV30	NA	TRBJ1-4	CAWSVRGRGTNEKLFF	TGTGCCTGGAGTGTACGTGGGCGAGGTACCAATGAAAAACTGTTTTTT
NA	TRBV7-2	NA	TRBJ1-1	CASSLGPSGLLGNTEAFF	TGTGCCAGCAGCTTAGGCCCGTCCGGACTCCTGGGGAACACTGAAGCTTTCTTT
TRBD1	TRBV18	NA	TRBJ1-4	CASSMDRGSEKLFF	TGTGCCAGCTCAATGGACAGGGGCTCGGAAAAACTGTTTTTT
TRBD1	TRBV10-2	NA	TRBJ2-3	CASNDRESTDTQYF	TGCGCCAGCAATGACAGGGAGAGCACAGATACGCAGTATTTT
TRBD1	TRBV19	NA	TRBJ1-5	CASSRDRVINQPQHF	TGTGCCAGTAGTAGGGACAGGGTTATAAATCAGCCCCAGCATTTT